A single sample is the source of the 8 T cell receptor beta chains below, sequenced in a study of blood T cell repertoires in COVID-19. The protocol was immunoSEQ multiplex PCR, while the TCRdb copy is restricted to in-frame clones and leaves out a portion. This table holds about 240,000 clones, 88% found once. The sequenced sample consisted of peripheral blood. Receptors originate from a woman aged 40 to 50 who had recovered from COVID-19.

The rearrangement uses TRBV19 and TRBJ1-2, with TRBD1 matching 7 bases. CDR1 is LNHDA, CDR2 SQIVND, per germline (reference sequence). After removal of 4 bases from V and 4 bases from J, the junction contained 6 bases not matched to a gene. The CDR3 spans 14 residues. DNA for the CDR3: TGTGCCAGTAGTAACCGGACAGGCCCCTATGGCTACACCTTC. Its protein is CASSNRTGPYGYTF.

The rearrangement uses TRBV5-1 and TRBJ1-2; 8 bases fit TRBD1. This CDR3 is 14 amino acids long. Germline assignment: CDR1 SGHRS and CDR2 YFSETQ. The ends lost 4 bases at V and 5 bases at J; junction bases unmatched: 7. CDR3 loop: CASSRDRSLYGYTF. CDR3 in DNA: TGCGCCAGCAGCCGGGACAGGTCCCTTTATGGCTACACCTTC.

The chain combines TRBV30 with TRBJ1-3; maybe TRBD1 (5 bases). Between the trimmed V and J ends, which lost 8 bases and 0 bases, there was a span of 14 bases. The length of the CDR3 is 14 residues. CDR1 and CDR2 from the germline V gene are GTSNPN and SVGIG (reference sequence). DNA of the CDR3: TGTGCCCTCCCGGGGGGGACCTCTGGAAACACCATATATTTT. It encodes CALPGGTSGNTIYF.

The chain carries TRBV6-2 or TRBV6-3 and TRBJ2-1, with TRBD2 matching 7 bases. With 2 bases clipped from V and 12 bases from J, the junction kept 7 bases outside the gene matches. The germline gives CDR1 MNHEY, CDR2 SVGEGT. The CDR3 is made up of 13 amino acids. In DNA, the CDR3 is TGTGCCAGCAGTTACGGTGGCCCGGGGGGGCAGTTCTTC. It translates to CASSYGGPGGQFF.

The V gene is TRBV10-3, the J gene TRBJ2-2, with 7 bases identical to TRBD1. This CDR3 has 17 residues. Unmatched junction bases numbered 12, after V lost 7 bases and J lost 1 base. CDR1 and CDR2 from the germline V gene are ENHRY and SYGVKD. CDR3 sequence reads: CAITSPRDRVNTGELFF. The CDR3 DNA reads as TGTGCCATCACTTCACCCCGAGACAGGGTGAACACCGGGGAGCTGTTTTTT.

This chain uses TRBV6-5 with TRBJ1-1; D perhaps matches TRBD1 (6 bases). The CDR3 has 15 amino acids. CDR1 and CDR2 from the germline V gene are MNHEY and SVGAGI. Trimming took 4 bases from V and 0 from J, leaving 12 bases between them. The CDR3 is CASSLRTELNTEAFF. As DNA, the CDR3 is TGTGCCAGCAGTTTACGGACAGAATTGAACACTGAAGCTTTCTTT.

This clone came up a few times. The V and J genes are TRBV7-8 and TRBJ1-2; 8 nucleotides agree with TRBD1. The CDR3 is 15 residues long. CDR1 and CDR2 (germline): SGHVS, FQNEAQ. V trimming: 6 bases; J trimming: 4 bases; junction bases outside the gene matches: 10. CDR3 sequence reads: CASSLISTGGYGYTF. In DNA, the CDR3 is TGTGCCAGCAGTCTAATAAGCACAGGGGGCTATGGCTACACCTTC.

The chain carries TRBV6-5 and TRBJ2-3; D unresolved. Germline V lookup: CDR1 MNHEY, CDR2 SVGAGI. The V and J ends lost 0 bases and 2 bases respectively, with 9 bases between them. CDR3 length equals 15 residues. CDR3 DNA sequence: TGTGCCAGCAGTTACTCGGGCCTACCCACAGATACGCAGTATTTT. The encoded protein is CASSYSGLPTDTQYF.